The 31 T cell receptor beta chains given below trace back to one sample, sequenced in a study of T cells in Graves' hyperthyroidism and ophthalmopathy (dated by TCRdb to about 2019). The method behind the library was multiplex PCR. The instrument was an Illumina HiSeq 2000. The TCR beta CDR3 regions were amplified from RNA transcripts. A first-round RT-PCR of the TCR CDR3 used the HTBI primer set with the Qiagen OneStep RT-PCR kit. TCRdb applied fastp at Q25 and MiXCR to the public reads, then kept only in-frame beta chains. Merged by CDR3 protein, the rows form single entries marked with the most common genes and DNA. The sample profile shows approximately 420,000 distinct CDR3 sequences; approximately 15% of them were found once. The ten most abundant clones make up approximately 5.3% of the sample. Sequenced sample: blood. The receptors were sampled from a woman under 30 with Graves' hyperthyroidism.

The rearrangement links TRBV30 to TRBJ2-3; tentatively, D is TRBD2 (6 bases). CDR3 length: 14 amino acids. The V and J ends lost 3 bases and 2 bases respectively, with 12 bases between them. In germline, CDR1 is GTSNPN, CDR2 SVGIG (reference sequence). The CDR3 spells CAWSYGGTTDTQYF. The CDR3 DNA is TGTGCCTGGAGCTACGGGGGAACCACAGATACGCAGTATTTT.

The table lists this clonotype with a few counts. The rearrangement uses TRBV27 and TRBJ2-4, with 10 positions matching TRBD2. The CDR3 length is 16 residues. The V gene's germline CDR1 is MNHEY and CDR2 SMNVEV (reference sequence). V lost 6 bases to trimming and J lost 6 bases; unmatched junction nucleotides: 11. CDR3 residues: CASRLTPGLAPNIQYF. CDR3 nucleotide sequence: TGTGCCAGCAGACTAACTCCGGGACTAGCGCCAAACATTCAGTACTTC.

This clonotype has a count of ten or more. The chain employs TRBV20-1 and TRBJ1-2; a weak D match, TRBD1 (5 bases). V dropped 6 bases and J dropped 8 bases, with 19 bases sitting between them. The CDR3 contains 13 residues. From germline, CDR1 is DFQATT and CDR2 SNEGSKA (reference sequence). In DNA form, the CDR3 reads TGCAGTGCCCTCCTCGGGGGGATAGGGGGCTACACCTTC. Translation: CSALLGGIGGYTF.

V is TRBV12-3 or TRBV12-4 and J is TRBJ2-1; a possible D gene is TRBD2 (7 bases). Trimming pared 6 bases from V and 5 bases from J, leaving 20 bases between. The CDR3 is 16 residues long. The CDR3 loop reads CASRGFPAGQDNEQFF. The CDR3 DNA reads as TGTGCCAGCAGGGGGTTCCCAGCGGGACAAGACAATGAGCAGTTCTTC.

The genes are TRBV9 and TRBJ1-4; D perhaps matches TRBD1 (6 bases). From germline, CDR1 is SGDLS and CDR2 YYNGEE. This CDR3 region has 14 residues. Between the trimmed V and J ends, which lost 0 bases and 4 bases, there was a span of 7 bases. CDR3 loop: CASSVGTVNEKLFF. The CDR3 bases are TGTGCCAGCAGCGTAGGGACAGTTAATGAAAAACTGTTTTTT.

V and J are TRBV6-9 and TRBJ2-7; 9 bases line up with TRBD2. The trim removed 3 bases at V and 0 bases at J, leaving 12 bases unmatched. Germline CDR1 MNHGY, CDR2 SVAAGI. The CDR3 is 18 amino acids. The CDR3 reads CASSYSNRAGGFSYEQYF. The CDR3 coding sequence is TGTGCCAGCAGTTACTCGAATCGAGCGGGAGGATTCTCCTACGAGCAGTACTTC.

This clonotype has at least ten counts. The gene calls are TRBV6-5 and TRBJ1-2; 7 nucleotides match TRBD1. Trimming took 2 bases from V and 1 from J; bases not matched to a gene: 7. This CDR3 comprises 16 residues. Germline lookup yields CDR1 MNHEY and CDR2 SVGAGI. The CDR3 coding sequence is TGTGCCAGCAGTTACATCGGACAGGACCGTAACTATGGCTACACCTTC. It is translated as CASSYIGQDRNYGYTF.

This clonotype was counted at least ten times. The V and J genes are TRBV20-1 and TRBJ2-1, with a tentative D call TRBD1 (6 bases). The CDR3 has 15 residues. V dropped 2 bases and J dropped 3 bases, with 14 bases sitting between them. CDR1 is DFQATT, CDR2 SNEGSKA, per germline (reference sequence). CDR3 protein: CSARPLRTVYNEQFF. The CDR3 region has the DNA TGCAGTGCTAGACCGCTCAGGACAGTCTACAATGAGCAGTTCTTC.

There are many counts of this clonotype. This chain joins TRBV4-1 and TRBJ2-1; the D gene is possibly TRBD2 (5 bases). V lost 1 base, J lost 1 base, and 11 bases lay in between. Germline V gene data show CDR1 as MGHRA and CDR2 as YSYEKL. This CDR3 region has 16 residues. CDR3 region: CASSQGLSGSYNEQFF. CDR3 nucleotide sequence: TGCGCCAGCAGCCAAGGGTTGAGCGGTTCCTACAATGAGCAGTTCTTC.

This clonotype was picked up a small number of times. The chain recombines TRBV12-3 or TRBV12-4 with TRBJ2-1; weak D call: TRBD2 (6 bases). Trimming removed 3 bases at V and 4 bases at J, with 16 bases between. The CDR3 consists of 16 residues. The CDR3 DNA reads as TGTGCCAGCAGTTTTTCATCAGCTGGAGGGTACAATGAGCAGTTCTTC. It translates to CASSFSSAGGYNEQFF.

This clonotype was picked up many times. V gene TRBV3-1 combines with J gene TRBJ1-1, with unresolved D. CDR3 length: 16 amino acids. CDR1 LGHDT and CDR2 YNNKEL come from the germline V gene (reference sequence). Trimming left V 1 base short and J 0 bases short, with 12 bases between. DNA for the CDR3: TGTGCCAGCAGCCAAGCGCTGGGTCCCTTGAACACTGAAGCTTTCTTT. It yields the protein CASSQALGPLNTEAFF.

This clonotype was seen ten or more times. The chain joins TRBV11-1 to TRBJ2-1, with a weak D call TRBD1 (6 bases). The CDR3 contains 14 residues. Per germline, CDR1 SGHAT and CDR2 FQDESV (reference sequence). Trimming cost V 2 bases and J 5 bases, with 10 bases left between them. This CDR3 is CASSLWDNDNEQFF. The CDR3, as DNA: TGTGCCAGCAGCTTATGGGACAACGACAATGAGCAGTTCTTC.

The rearrangement joins TRBV9 to TRBJ2-1, with D perhaps matching TRBD2 (5 bases). V lost 0 bases and J 10 bases, leaving 8 bases between the germline ends. The CDR3 is made up of 12 amino acids. Per the germline V gene, CDR1 is SGDLS and CDR2 is YYNGEE. CDR3 DNA sequence: TGTGCCAGCAGCGTAGGGCCGGGGGAGCAGTTCTTC. This gives the protein CASSVGPGEQFF.

The chain combines TRBV5-1 with TRBJ2-3; 8 bases map to TRBD2. V lost 1 base, J lost 0 bases, and 1 base stayed unmatched. CDR1 is SGHRS, CDR2 YFSETQ, per germline. The CDR3 is 15 amino acids. The CDR3 protein is CASSLRLASTDTQYF. The CDR3 nucleotides are TGCGCCAGCAGCTTGAGACTAGCGAGCACAGATACGCAGTATTTT.

The rearrangement links TRBV11-2 to TRBJ2-1; TRBD2 agrees at 14 bases. This CDR3 is built from 18 residues. CDR1 and CDR2 (germline): SGHAT, FQNNGV. With V trimmed by 6 bases and J by 2 bases, 9 bases remained unmatched. The CDR3 protein is CASRGTSGGRGTYNEQFF. DNA for the CDR3: TGTGCCAGCAGGGGGACTAGCGGGGGCCGGGGCACCTACAATGAGCAGTTCTTC. The entire variable domain, with the rest obtained from reference TRBV11-2 and TRBJ2-1, is as follows: EAGVAQSPRYKIIEKRQSVAFWCNPISGHATLYWYQQILGQGPKLLIQFQNNGVVDDSQLPKDRFSAERLKGVDSTLKIQPAKLEDSAVYLCASRGTSGGRGTYNEQFFGPGTRLTVL.

The table lists this clonotype with a few counts. This chain links TRBV19 with TRBJ2-7; 7 nucleotides line up with TRBD1. CDR1 is LNHDA and CDR2 is SQIVND in the germline V gene (reference sequence). This CDR3 comprises 15 residues. V lost 4 bases to trimming and J lost 2 bases; unmatched junction nucleotides: 8. In DNA, the CDR3 is TGTGCCAGTAGTACCGACAGGGAGAGGACCTACGAGCAGTACTTC. Translated, it gives CASSTDRERTYEQYF.

CDR3 residues: CASSVSGVYNEKLFF. DNA of the CDR3: TGTGCCAGCAGTGTCTCTGGGGTTTATAATGAAAAACTGTTTTTT. The chain joins TRBV7-2 to TRBJ1-4; D is ambiguous. Trimming cost V 6 bases and J 4 bases, with 15 bases left between them. This CDR3 comprises 15 residues. The germline CDR1 and CDR2 sequences are SGHTA and FQGNSA. The full variable domain, with the rest looked up from reference TRBV7-2 and TRBJ1-4, is GAGVSQSPSNKVTEKGKDVELRCDPISGHTALYWYRQSLGQGLEFLIYFQGNSAPDKSGLPSDRFSAERTGGSVSTLTIQRTQQEDSAVYLCASSVSGVYNEKLFFGSGTQLSVL.

At least ten counts were recorded for this clonotype. The chain joins TRBV28 to TRBJ2-3; tentatively, D is TRBD1 (6 bases). The CDR3 is 13 residues long. Germline V gene data show CDR1 as MDHEN and CDR2 as SYDVKM. The V gene lost 5 bases and the J gene lost 9 bases, with 15 bases spanning the gap. The CDR3 protein is CASSLYPGDTQYF. The CDR3 DNA sequence: TGTGCCAGCAGTCTATACCCAGGGGACACGCAGTATTTT.

This clonotype was picked up many times. V is TRBV7-9 and J is TRBJ1-1, with a possible D match to TRBD1 (5 bases). CDR1 SEHNR and CDR2 FQNEAQ come from the germline V gene (reference sequence). V was cut by 7 bases and J by 1 base, with 13 bases left in between. This CDR3 has 14 residues. This CDR3 is CASKPRGENTEAFF. Written as DNA, the CDR3 is TGTGCCAGCAAACCCCGGGGGGAGAACACTGAAGCTTTCTTT.

This clonotype was detected many times. The V call is TRBV11-3, the J call TRBJ2-7; TRBD1 matches at 8 bases. V lost 5 bases and J lost 0; bases outside the gene matches: 9. The length of the CDR3 is 16 residues. In germline, CDR1 is SGHNT, CDR2 YENEEA. CDR3 nucleotides: TGTGCCAGCAGCAACACCGGGACAGGTGACTCCTACGAGCAGTACTTC. This encodes CASSNTGTGDSYEQYF.

This clonotype was seen ten or more times. The CDR3 loop reads CASSEAPSGSGRGQYF. The CDR3 DNA is TGTGCCAGCAGTGAAGCACCTAGCGGGAGTGGGAGAGGGCAGTACTTC. The chain carries TRBV6-1 and TRBJ2-7; 10 bases are a match to TRBD2. J lost 9 bases, V lost 0 bases, and 11 bases had no gene match. The CDR3 totals 16 residues. Germline V CDR1 and CDR2: MNHNS, SASEGT.

This clonotype was recorded many times. This sequence joins TRBV6-5 and TRBJ1-5; D not resolved. CDR3 size: 16 residues. Germline-derived CDR1 and CDR2 are MNHEY and SVGAGI. V was clipped by 0 bases and J by 2 bases, with 11 bases between them. Written as DNA, the CDR3 is TGTGCCAGCAGTTACTCGACGGGCGGGGGCAATCAGCCCCAGCATTTT. It yields the protein CASSYSTGGGNQPQHF.

This clonotype has only a few counts. The gene calls are TRBV9 and TRBJ2-2; tentatively, D is TRBD2 (5 bases). The germline V and J ends were trimmed by 0 bases and 0 bases, with 9 bases remaining between them. CDR1 SGDLS and CDR2 YYNGEE come from the germline V gene. The CDR3 spans 16 residues. The CDR3 loop is CASSVAAEANTGELFF. For the CDR3, the DNA is TGTGCCAGCAGCGTAGCGGCGGAGGCGAACACCGGGGAGCTGTTTTTT.

The sample holds many counts of this clonotype. V is TRBV6-1 and J is TRBJ1-2; the D gene is possibly TRBD1 (6 bases). CDR3 length: 15 residues. Per the germline V gene, CDR1 is MNHNS and CDR2 is SASEGT. V lost 8 bases and J 4 bases, leaving 20 bases between the germline ends. The CDR3 DNA reads as TGTGCCAGCCGACGCGGACAGAACGGCGTCTATGGCTACACCTTC. Translating it yields CASRRGQNGVYGYTF.

This clonotype was seen ten or more times. The chain combines TRBV6-1 with TRBJ2-7, with 11 bases matching TRBD1. Trimming at V came to 6 bases and at J to 6 bases, leaving 7 bases not matched to a gene. Per the germline V gene, CDR1 is MNHNS and CDR2 is SASEGT. The CDR3 loop spans 14 amino acids. The CDR3 nucleotides are TGTGCCAGCAGCCCCAGGACAGGGGGCTTCGAGCAGTACTTC. Translated, it gives CASSPRTGGFEQYF.

The chain carries TRBV7-9 and TRBJ2-1, with TRBD2 identical over 15 bases. Germline loops: CDR1 SEHNR, CDR2 FQNEAQ (reference sequence). CDR3 length: 17 amino acids. The J segment lost 5 bases and the V segment lost 5 bases, leaving 7 bases of the junction unmatched. The chain's CDR3 is CASSAGTSGRTNNEQFF. In DNA, the CDR3 is TGTGCCAGCAGCGCCGGGACTAGCGGGAGGACAAACAATGAGCAGTTCTTC.

This clonotype was seen ten or more times. The V and J genes are TRBV7-2 and TRBJ2-7; D is perhaps TRBD1 (6 bases). The CDR3 is 15 residues long. Germline lookup yields CDR1 SGHTA and CDR2 FQGNSA. V was cut by 1 base and J by 5 bases, with 15 bases left in between. CDR3 amino acids: CASSLVRAGVHEQYF. The CDR3 DNA reads as TGTGCCAGCAGCTTAGTTCGGGCAGGGGTCCACGAGCAGTACTTC.

In this sample, this clonotype turned up many times. The chain recombines TRBV5-1 with TRBJ2-3; a weak D match, TRBD2 (6 bases). The CDR3 extends over 16 amino acids. Germline V gives CDR1 SGHRS, CDR2 YFSETQ. Trimming stripped 7 bases from V and 4 bases from J, with 22 bases between. The CDR3 region is CASYSGRREESDTQYF. Written as DNA, the CDR3 is TGCGCCAGCTACTCCGGTCGGAGGGAGGAATCAGATACGCAGTATTTT.

This clonotype occurred a few times. The DNA of the CDR3 is TGTGCCTGGGGGGATCGGACTAGCGGGAGGGCCGCGGGTGGCACCGGGGAGCTGTTTTTT. Amino acids: CAWGDRTSGRAAGGTGELFF. The chain is built from TRBV30 and TRBJ2-2; TRBD2 aligns across 15 bases. Germline loops: CDR1 GTSNPN, CDR2 SVGIG (reference sequence). This CDR3 has 20 amino acids. J lost 4 bases, V lost 5 bases, and 17 bases had no gene match.

This clonotype showed up just a few times. The chain employs TRBV10-2 and TRBJ2-7; D remains unclear. Trimming removed 7 bases from V and 4 bases from J, with 11 bases in between. In germline, CDR1 is WSHSY, CDR2 SAAADI. The CDR3 covers 12 residues. Here the CDR3 DNA reads TGCGCCAGCATCTCGGAAAGGTACGAGCAGTACTTC. Its protein product is CASISERYEQYF.

This clonotype ranks as medium-sized. V usage is TRBV2 and J usage is TRBJ2-5; 9 bases fit TRBD2. CDR1 and CDR2 from the germline V gene are SNHLY and FYNNEI. This CDR3 has 15 residues. Trimming took 7 bases from V and 4 from J; bases not matched to a gene: 10. DNA for the CDR3: TGTGCCAGCAAAGAGCTGCTAGCGGGGCGAGAGACCCAGTACTTC. As protein: CASKELLAGRETQYF.